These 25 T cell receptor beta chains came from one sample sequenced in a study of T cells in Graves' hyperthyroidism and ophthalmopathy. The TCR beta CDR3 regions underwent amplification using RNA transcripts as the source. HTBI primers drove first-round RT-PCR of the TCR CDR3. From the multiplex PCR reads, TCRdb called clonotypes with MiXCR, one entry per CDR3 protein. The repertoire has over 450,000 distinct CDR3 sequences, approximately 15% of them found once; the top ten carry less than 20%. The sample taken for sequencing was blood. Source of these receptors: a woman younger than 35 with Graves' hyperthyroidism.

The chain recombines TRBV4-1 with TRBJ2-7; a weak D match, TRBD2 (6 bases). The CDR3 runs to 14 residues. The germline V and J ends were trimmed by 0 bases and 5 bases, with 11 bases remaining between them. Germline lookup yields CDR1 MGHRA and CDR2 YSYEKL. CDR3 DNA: TGCGCCAGCAGCCAAGATGAGGGCGGGAACGAGCAGTACTTC. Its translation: CASSQDEGGNEQYF.

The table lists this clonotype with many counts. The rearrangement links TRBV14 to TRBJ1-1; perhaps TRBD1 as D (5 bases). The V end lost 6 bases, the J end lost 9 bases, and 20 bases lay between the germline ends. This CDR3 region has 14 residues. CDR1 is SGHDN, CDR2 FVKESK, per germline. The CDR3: CASSSFTDSSQAFF. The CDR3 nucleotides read TGTGCCAGCAGTAGTTTTACTGACAGCTCTCAAGCTTTCTTT.

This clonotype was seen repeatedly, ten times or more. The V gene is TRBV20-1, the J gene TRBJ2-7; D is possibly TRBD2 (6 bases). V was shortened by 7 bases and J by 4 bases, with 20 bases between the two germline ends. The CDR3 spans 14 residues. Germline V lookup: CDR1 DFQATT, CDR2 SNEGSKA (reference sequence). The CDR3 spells CSVPNGGTSYEQYF. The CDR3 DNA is TGCAGTGTCCCAAACGGCGGGACTTCGTACGAGCAGTACTTC.

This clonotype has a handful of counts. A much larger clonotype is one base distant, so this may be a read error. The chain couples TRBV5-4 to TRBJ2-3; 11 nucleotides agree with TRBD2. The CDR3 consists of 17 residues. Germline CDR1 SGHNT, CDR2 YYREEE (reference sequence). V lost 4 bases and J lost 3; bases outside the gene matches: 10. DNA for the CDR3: TGTGCCAGCAGCCGCCGTCCCGGGACTAGCGGAACAGATACGCAGTATTTT. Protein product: CASSRRPGTSGTDTQYF.

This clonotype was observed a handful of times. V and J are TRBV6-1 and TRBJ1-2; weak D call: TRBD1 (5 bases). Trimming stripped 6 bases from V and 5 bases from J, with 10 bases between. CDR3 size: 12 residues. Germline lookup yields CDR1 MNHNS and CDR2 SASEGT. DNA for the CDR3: TGTGCCAGCAGCTCGACAGAATATGGCTACACCTTC. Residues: CASSSTEYGYTF.

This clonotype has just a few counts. CDR3 sequence (DNA): TGTGCCAGCAGTGCGGGACAGGGGGCTGAAGAGACCCAGTACTTC. This codes for CASSAGQGAEETQYF. J is TRBJ2-5 and V is TRBV28; 12 nucleotides line up with TRBD1. Germline V lookup: CDR1 MDHEN, CDR2 SYDVKM. This CDR3 has 15 amino acids. V gave up 5 bases and J gave up 3 bases; unmatched junction bases: 4.

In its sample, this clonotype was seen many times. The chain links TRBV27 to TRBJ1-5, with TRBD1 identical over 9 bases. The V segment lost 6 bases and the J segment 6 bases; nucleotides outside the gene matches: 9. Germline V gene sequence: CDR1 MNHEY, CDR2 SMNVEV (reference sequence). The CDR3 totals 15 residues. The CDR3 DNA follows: TGTGCCAGCAGACTTACAGGGGGCGCGAGTCAGCCCCAGCATTTT. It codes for CASRLTGGASQPQHF.

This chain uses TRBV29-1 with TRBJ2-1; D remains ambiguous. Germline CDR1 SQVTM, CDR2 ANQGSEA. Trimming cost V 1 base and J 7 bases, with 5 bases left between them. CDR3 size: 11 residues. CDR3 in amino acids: CSVEVLNEQFF. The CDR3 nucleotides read TGCAGCGTTGAAGTGCTGAATGAGCAGTTCTTC.

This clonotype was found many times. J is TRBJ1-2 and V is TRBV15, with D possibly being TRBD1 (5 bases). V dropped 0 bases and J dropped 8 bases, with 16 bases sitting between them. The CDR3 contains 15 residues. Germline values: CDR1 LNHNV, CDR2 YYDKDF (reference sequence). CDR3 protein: CATSRDPDPREGYTF. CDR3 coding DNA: TGTGCCACCAGCAGAGATCCGGACCCCAGGGAAGGCTACACCTTC.

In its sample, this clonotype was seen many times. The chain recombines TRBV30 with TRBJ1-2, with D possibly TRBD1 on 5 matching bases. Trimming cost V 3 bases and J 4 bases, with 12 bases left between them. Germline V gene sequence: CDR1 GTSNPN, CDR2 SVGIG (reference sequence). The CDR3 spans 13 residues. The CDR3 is CAWRPDRLYGYTF. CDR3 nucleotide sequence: TGTGCCTGGAGGCCCGACAGACTCTATGGCTACACCTTC. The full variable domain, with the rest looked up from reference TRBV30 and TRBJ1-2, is SQTIHQWPATLVQPVGSPLSLECTVEGTSNPNLYWYRQAAGRGLQLLFYSVGIGQISSEVPQNLSASRPQDRQFILSSKKLLLSDSGFYLCAWRPDRLYGYTFGSGTRLTVV.

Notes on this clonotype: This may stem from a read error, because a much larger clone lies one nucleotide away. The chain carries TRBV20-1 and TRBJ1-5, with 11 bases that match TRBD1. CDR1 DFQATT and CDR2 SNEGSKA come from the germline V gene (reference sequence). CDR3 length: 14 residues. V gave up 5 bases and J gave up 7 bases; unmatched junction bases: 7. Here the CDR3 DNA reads TGCAGTGCTGACCGGACAGGGGGCAGGCAGCCCCAGCATTTT. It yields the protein CSADRTGGRQPQHF.

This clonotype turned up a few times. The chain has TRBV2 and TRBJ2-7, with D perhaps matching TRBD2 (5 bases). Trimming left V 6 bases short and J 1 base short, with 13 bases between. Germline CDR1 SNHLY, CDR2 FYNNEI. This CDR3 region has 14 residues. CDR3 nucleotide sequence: TGTGCCAGCAGGAAGGAGGACTTATCCTACGAGCAGTACGTC. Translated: CASRKEDLSYEQYV.

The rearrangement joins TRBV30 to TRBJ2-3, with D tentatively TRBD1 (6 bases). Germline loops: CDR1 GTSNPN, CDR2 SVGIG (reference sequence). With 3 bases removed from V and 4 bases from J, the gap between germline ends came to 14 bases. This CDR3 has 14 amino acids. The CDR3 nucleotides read TGTGCCTGGAGGACGAACAGGGCCGCAGATACGCAGTATTTT. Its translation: CAWRTNRAADTQYF.

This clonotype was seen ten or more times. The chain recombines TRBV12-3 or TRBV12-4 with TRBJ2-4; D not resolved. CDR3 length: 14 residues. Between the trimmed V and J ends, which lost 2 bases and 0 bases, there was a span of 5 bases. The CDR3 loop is CASSLHLAKNIQYF. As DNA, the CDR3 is TGTGCCAGCAGTTTACACCTAGCCAAAAACATTCAGTACTTC.

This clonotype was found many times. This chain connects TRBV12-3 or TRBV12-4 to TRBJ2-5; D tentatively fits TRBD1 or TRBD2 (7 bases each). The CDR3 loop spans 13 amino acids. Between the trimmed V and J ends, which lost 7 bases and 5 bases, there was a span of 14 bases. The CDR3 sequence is CASILQGGETQYF. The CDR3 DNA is TGTGCCAGCATCCTTCAGGGGGGGGAGACCCAGTACTTC.

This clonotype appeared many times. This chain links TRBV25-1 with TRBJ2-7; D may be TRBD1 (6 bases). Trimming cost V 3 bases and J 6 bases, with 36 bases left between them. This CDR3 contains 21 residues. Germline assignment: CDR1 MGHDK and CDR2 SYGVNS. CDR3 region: CASSENRATLGRPLLDFEQYF. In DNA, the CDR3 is TGTGCCAGCAGTGAGAACAGGGCGACCCTCGGAAGACCCCTCCTGGATTTCGAGCAGTACTTC.

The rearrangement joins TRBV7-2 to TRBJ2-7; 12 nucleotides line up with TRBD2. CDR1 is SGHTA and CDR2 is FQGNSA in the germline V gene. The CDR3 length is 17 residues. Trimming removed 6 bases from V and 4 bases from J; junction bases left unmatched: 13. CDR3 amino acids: CASRGGLTSGRGYEQYV. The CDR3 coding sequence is TGTGCCAGCAGAGGAGGGTTGACTAGCGGGAGAGGTTACGAGCAGTACGTC.

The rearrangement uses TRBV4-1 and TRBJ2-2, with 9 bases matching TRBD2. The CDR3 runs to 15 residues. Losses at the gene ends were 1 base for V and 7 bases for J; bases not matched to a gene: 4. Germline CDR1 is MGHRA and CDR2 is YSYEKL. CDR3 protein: CASSQAVSGSGELFF. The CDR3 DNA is TGCGCCAGCAGCCAAGCAGTTAGCGGGAGCGGGGAGCTGTTTTTT.

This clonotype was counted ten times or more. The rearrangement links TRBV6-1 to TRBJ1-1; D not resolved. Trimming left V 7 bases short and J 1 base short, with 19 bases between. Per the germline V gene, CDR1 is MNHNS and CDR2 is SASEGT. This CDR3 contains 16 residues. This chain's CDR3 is CASIATPGSENTEAFF. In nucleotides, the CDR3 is TGTGCCAGCATCGCAACCCCCGGGTCGGAGAACACTGAAGCTTTCTTT.

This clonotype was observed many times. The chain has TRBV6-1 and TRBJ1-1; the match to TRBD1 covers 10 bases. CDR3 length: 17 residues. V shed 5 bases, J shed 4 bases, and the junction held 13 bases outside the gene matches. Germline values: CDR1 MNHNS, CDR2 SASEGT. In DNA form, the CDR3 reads TGTGCCAGCAGTTCCCCCGCGACAGGGGGCGGGAGCACTGAAGCTTTCTTT. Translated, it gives CASSSPATGGGSTEAFF.

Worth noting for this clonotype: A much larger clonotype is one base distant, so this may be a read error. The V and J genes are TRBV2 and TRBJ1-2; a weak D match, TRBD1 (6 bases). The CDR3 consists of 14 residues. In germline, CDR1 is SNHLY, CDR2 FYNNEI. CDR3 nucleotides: TGTGCCAGCTACCACAGGGCCCCTAACTATGGCTACGCCTTC. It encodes CASYHRAPNYGYAF.

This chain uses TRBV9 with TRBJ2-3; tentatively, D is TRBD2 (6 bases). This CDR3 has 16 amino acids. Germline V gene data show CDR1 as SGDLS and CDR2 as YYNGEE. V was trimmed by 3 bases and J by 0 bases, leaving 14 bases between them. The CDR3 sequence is CASSGGRAGSTDTQYF. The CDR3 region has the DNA TGTGCCAGCAGCGGGGGTCGGGCGGGGAGCACAGATACGCAGTATTTT. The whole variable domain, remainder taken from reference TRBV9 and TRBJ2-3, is DSGVTQTPKHLITATGQRVTLRCSPRSGDLSVYWYQQSLDQGLQFLIQYYNGEERAKGNILERFSAQQFPDLHSELNLSSLELGDSALYFCASSGGRAGSTDTQYFGPGTRLTVL.

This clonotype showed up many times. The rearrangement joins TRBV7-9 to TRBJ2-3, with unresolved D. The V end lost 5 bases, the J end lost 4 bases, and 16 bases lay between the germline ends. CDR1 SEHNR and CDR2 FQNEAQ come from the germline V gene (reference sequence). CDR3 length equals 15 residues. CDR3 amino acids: CASSARQLGSDTQYF. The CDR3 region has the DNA TGTGCCAGCAGCGCCCGGCAGCTGGGGTCAGATACGCAGTATTTT.

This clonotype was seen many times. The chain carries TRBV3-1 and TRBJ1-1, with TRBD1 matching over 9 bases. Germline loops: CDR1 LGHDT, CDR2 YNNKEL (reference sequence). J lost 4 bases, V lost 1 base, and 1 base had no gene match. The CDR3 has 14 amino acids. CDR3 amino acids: CASSQGQGGTEAFF. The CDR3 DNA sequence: TGTGCCAGCAGCCAAGGACAGGGGGGCACTGAAGCTTTCTTT.

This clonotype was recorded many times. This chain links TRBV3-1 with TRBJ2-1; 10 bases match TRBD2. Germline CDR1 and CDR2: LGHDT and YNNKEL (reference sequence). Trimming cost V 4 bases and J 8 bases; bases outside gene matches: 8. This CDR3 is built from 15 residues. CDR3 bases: TGTGCCAGCAGCCGAGCGGGAGGGCCAGGGCATGAGCAGTTCTTC. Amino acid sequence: CASSRAGGPGHEQFF.